This T cell receptor beta chain was captured by sequencing in a study of T-cell reconstitution after alpha-beta-depleted transplantation in children. Unique molecular identifiers were used to barcode this TCRbeta library. TCRdb reprocessed the PCR reads via MiXCR and lists one record per CDR3 protein. This sample has approximately 130,000 distinct CDR3 sequences, with 9.7% found just once. A word on this clonotype: Its antigen is still unknown.

Study observations and caveats: Roughly two months post-transplant, alpha-beta T cells reportedly originated from several hundred graft clones that had expanded. Elevated TCRbeta diversity at day 60 was traced, in some patients, to surviving recipient T cells and thymic progenitors. Among T cells one year after transplant, newly produced cells accounted for most counts and diversity.

Sequenced here: PBMCs, mostly from graft donor cells, sampled 180 days after TCRalphabeta/CD19-depleted stem cell transplant. The source is a girl less than two years old who had a stem cell transplant for combined immunodeficiency, so the T cells may come from the graft donor.

Here the CDR3 reads CASRDSTYEQYF. The CDR3 bases are TGTGCCAGCAGAGACTCAACCTACGAGCAGTACTTC. J is TRBJ2-7 and V is TRBV6-2 or TRBV6-3; D call uncertain. Trimming removed 6 bases at V and 2 bases at J, with 8 bases between. Germline CDR1 is MNHEY and CDR2 is SVGEGT. There are 12 residues in the CDR3.